The rows below give T cell receptor beta chains drawn from one sample of a study of post-analysis software for immune sequencing data. TCRdb processed the PCR reads anew with MiXCR; each CDR3 protein has one entry. The table records more than 450,000 distinct CDR3 sequences, around a third of them present only once. Material for sequencing was blood. The receptor source for this set is a girl younger than 18 with multiple sclerosis. CDR3s include the opening cysteine and the closing phenylalanine or tryptophan. The order of the fields is CDR3 protein, CDR3 DNA, V gene, D gene, CDR3 length, J gene, clone size. The D gene is left open where the match is weak. A clone size is listed for some rows: how often the clone was seen (once, few, many), or a class if it is expanded.

CSPPPPITQYF	TGCAGCCCGCCTCCCCCAATCACCCAGTACTTC	TRBV29-1	-	11	TRBJ2-7	-
CAIRGQGNEQFF	TGTGCCATCAGGGGACAGGGCAATGAGCAGTTCTTC	TRBV10-3	TRBD1	12	TRBJ2-1	-
CASSGGPGQGYTYGYTF	TGTGCCAGCAGTGGAGGCCCGGGACAGGGTTATACCTATGGCTACACCTTC	TRBV2	TRBD1	17	TRBJ1-2	-
CSARGEQYEQYF	TGCAGTGCTAGAGGAGAGCAATACGAGCAGTACTTC	TRBV20-1	-	12	TRBJ2-7	-
CSAGTGRDYGYTF	TGCAGTGCTGGGACAGGGAGGGACTATGGCTACACCTTC	TRBV20-1	TRBD1	13	TRBJ1-2	-
CASSLPTSGGADGETQYF	TGTGCCAGCAGTCTACCCACTAGCGGGGGGGCCGATGGAGAGACCCAGTACTTC	TRBV28	TRBD2	18	TRBJ2-5	-
CASSPLLTPGWSGANVLTF	TGTGCCAGCAGTCCTCTGTTGACTCCAGGCTGGTCTGGGGCCAACGTCCTGACTTTC	TRBV6-1	-	19	TRBJ2-6	-
CASRAQEAKNIQYF	TGTGCCAGCAGAGCACAGGAAGCCAAAAACATTCAGTACTTC	TRBV6-2/TRBV6-3	-	14	TRBJ2-4	-
CAISESGPSQETQYF	TGTGCCATCAGTGAGTCGGGACCGAGTCAAGAGACCCAGTACTTC	TRBV10-3	-	15	TRBJ2-5	many
CASSLMSGPYEQYF	TGCGCCAGCAGCTTAATGTCAGGCCCCTACGAGCAGTACTTC	TRBV5-1	-	14	TRBJ2-7	-
CASSLDSWKQFF	TGCGCCAGCAGCTTGGACAGTTGGAAGCAGTTCTTC	TRBV5-1	-	12	TRBJ2-1	many
CASGGGFTTEAFF	TGTGCCAGTGGGGGGGGCTTCACAACTGAAGCTTTCTTT	TRBV6-5	-	13	TRBJ1-1	few
CASSPTGRLGNGYTF	TGTGCCAGCAGCCCGACAGGGAGATTAGGGAATGGCTACACCTTC	TRBV3-1	TRBD1	15	TRBJ1-2	few
CASSSLLGQYF	TGTGCCAGCAGCAGCTTACTCGGCCAGTACTTC	TRBV7-8	-	11	TRBJ2-5	-
CASGPRGHTGELFF	TGTGCTAGTGGCCCCAGGGGGCATACCGGGGAGCTGTTTTTT	TRBV12-5	TRBD1	14	TRBJ2-2	-
CASSRGPSGEIYEQYF	TGTGCCAGCAGTAGGGGACCCAGCGGGGAGATCTACGAGCAGTACTTC	TRBV2	TRBD2	16	TRBJ2-7	few
CSASPGTEYNEQYF	TGCAGTGCCTCACCCGGGACAGAGTACAATGAGCAGTACTTC	TRBV20-1	TRBD1	14	TRBJ2-5	-
CASSFSGGMNEQFF	TGTGCCAGCAGCTTTAGCGGGGGGATGAATGAGCAGTTCTTC	TRBV7-9	TRBD2	14	TRBJ2-1	-
CASSPGTSGGRNEQFF	TGTGCCAGCTCACCCGGGACTAGCGGGGGACGCAATGAGCAGTTCTTC	TRBV18	TRBD2	16	TRBJ2-1	once
CASSAGTGQETQYF	TGTGCCAGCAGCGCGGGGACAGGCCAAGAGACCCAGTACTTC	TRBV7-7	TRBD1	14	TRBJ2-5	few
CASRKDGWNTEAFF	TGTGCCAGCAGGAAGGACGGTTGGAACACTGAAGCTTTCTTT	TRBV6-4	-	14	TRBJ1-1	-
CACEDTREPERGYTF	TGTGCCTGCGAGGACACCCGGGAGCCAGAGCGGGGCTACACCTTC	TRBV10-3	-	15	TRBJ1-2	once
CASSRPSEEGYTF	TGTGCCAGCAGCCGACCCTCGGAGGAGGGCTACACCTTC	TRBV4-2	-	13	TRBJ1-2	-
CSARDTLGGGGVEQYF	TGCAGTGCTAGAGATACGCTGGGCGGGGGGGGTGTCGAGCAGTACTTC	TRBV20-1	TRBD2	16	TRBJ2-7	-
CASSHRRQGANEQFF	TGTGCCAGCAGCCACCGGAGACAGGGGGCAAATGAGCAGTTCTTC	TRBV3-1	TRBD1	15	TRBJ2-1	many
CASSLAGENEQFF	TGTGCCAGCAGCTTGGCCGGGGAGAATGAGCAGTTCTTC	TRBV5-5	-	13	TRBJ2-1	-
CSVESRQGKTEAFF	TGCAGCGTTGAGTCGCGACAGGGGAAGACTGAAGCTTTCTTT	TRBV29-1	TRBD1	14	TRBJ1-1	-
CSASGKPNIQYF	TGCAGTGCCTCCGGGAAGCCAAACATTCAGTACTTC	TRBV20-1	-	12	TRBJ2-4	-
CASSLSTVSSGELFF	TGCGCCAGCAGCTTGAGCACAGTTTCTTCCGGGGAGCTGTTTTTT	TRBV5-1	-	15	TRBJ2-2	-
CAIGGGSPRETQYF	TGTGCCATAGGCGGGGGAAGTCCCCGAGAGACCCAGTACTTC	TRBV12-3/TRBV12-4	TRBD2	14	TRBJ2-5	many
CASSNMGSYNEQFF	TGCGCCAGCAGCAACATGGGTTCCTACAATGAGCAGTTCTTC	TRBV5-1	-	14	TRBJ2-1	-
CASSLYGQTGEAFF	TGTGCCAGCAGTTTATACGGTCAGACCGGCGAAGCTTTCTTT	TRBV28	-	14	TRBJ1-1	many
CASTGDSVNYGYTF	TGCGCCAGCACTGGGGACAGTGTGAACTATGGCTACACCTTC	TRBV10-2	TRBD1	14	TRBJ1-2	-
CSARDLPDNEQFF	TGCAGTGCTAGAGATTTGCCGGACAATGAGCAGTTCTTC	TRBV20-1	-	13	TRBJ2-1	few
CASSAWTGGQGQFF	TGTGCCAGCAGTGCTTGGACAGGGGGCCAAGGGCAGTTCTTC	TRBV6-1	TRBD1	14	TRBJ2-1	-
CASSLVQGRNEHFF	TGTGCCAGCAGCTTAGTCCAGGGGAGGAATGAGCATTTCTTC	TRBV11-2	-	14	TRBJ2-1	-
CASSKTDRVDTGELFF	TGCGCCAGCAGCAAAACGGACAGGGTCGACACCGGGGAGCTGTTTTTT	TRBV5-1	TRBD1	16	TRBJ2-2	few
CASSSDTLSTDTQYF	TGTGCCAGCAGCTCGGACACTCTCAGCACAGATACGCAGTATTTT	TRBV9	-	15	TRBJ2-3	-
CASSLEFRPYEQYF	TGTGCCAGCAGCTTAGAGTTCCGGCCTTACGAGCAGTACTTC	TRBV7-9	-	14	TRBJ2-7	-
CASSQFSGGPLQETQYF	TGTGCCAGTAGCCAATTCAGCGGGGGTCCGTTACAAGAGACCCAGTACTTC	TRBV19	TRBD2	17	TRBJ2-5	-
CASSLAQPGDTQYF	TGCGCCAGCAGCTTGGCACAGCCCGGAGATACGCAGTATTTT	TRBV5-1	-	14	TRBJ2-3	-
CAISEDANYGYTF	TGTGCCATCAGTGAAGACGCTAACTATGGCTACACCTTC	TRBV10-3	-	13	TRBJ1-2	-
CASTPTVSNTGELFF	TGTGCCAGCACTCCTACAGTTAGTAACACCGGGGAGCTGTTTTTT	TRBV25-1	-	15	TRBJ2-2	-
CSAIGGGRTEAFF	TGCAGTGCGATCGGGGGGGGTCGAACTGAAGCTTTCTTT	TRBV20-1	-	13	TRBJ1-1	-
CASSLDHSTDTQYF	TGTGCCAGCAGCTTAGATCATAGCACAGATACGCAGTATTTT	TRBV7-9	-	14	TRBJ2-3	few
CASSSGQGYSYEQYF	TGCGCCAGCAGCTCCGGACAGGGATATTCCTACGAGCAGTACTTC	TRBV5-1	TRBD1	15	TRBJ2-7	-
CASSHTNTGGAYGYTF	TGCGCCAGCAGCCATACTAACACCGGGGGCGCCTATGGCTACACCTTC	TRBV5-1	-	16	TRBJ1-2	few
CSARDNEQFF	TGCAGCGCCCGGGACAATGAGCAGTTCTTC	TRBV20-1	-	10	TRBJ2-1	many
CASSSVRTSYTF	TGTGCCAGCAGCTCCGTTAGGACAAGCTACACCTTC	TRBV5-4	-	12	TRBJ1-2	-
CASSEGPLGYGYTF	TGTGCCAGCAGCGAGGGGCCACTCGGCTATGGCTACACCTTC	TRBV5-4	-	14	TRBJ1-2	few
CASSYDRNSEQFF	TGTGCCAGCAGTTATGATAGAAATAGTGAGCAGTTCTTC	TRBV12-3/TRBV12-4	-	13	TRBJ2-1	many